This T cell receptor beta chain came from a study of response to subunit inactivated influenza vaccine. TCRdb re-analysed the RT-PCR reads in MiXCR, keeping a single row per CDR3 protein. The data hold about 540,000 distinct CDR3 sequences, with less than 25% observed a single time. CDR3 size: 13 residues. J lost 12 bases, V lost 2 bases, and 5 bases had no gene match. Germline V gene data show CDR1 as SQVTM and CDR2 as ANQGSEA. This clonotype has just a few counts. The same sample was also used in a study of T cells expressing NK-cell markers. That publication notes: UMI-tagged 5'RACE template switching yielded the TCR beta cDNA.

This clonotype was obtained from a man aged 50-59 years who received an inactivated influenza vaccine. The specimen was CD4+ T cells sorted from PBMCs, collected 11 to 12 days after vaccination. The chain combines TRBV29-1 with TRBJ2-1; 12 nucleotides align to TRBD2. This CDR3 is CSVESTSGSLQFF. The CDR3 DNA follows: TGCAGCGTTGAATCGACTAGCGGGAGTCTGCAGTTCTTC.